The 20 T cell receptor beta chains below were found in one sample sequenced in a study of shared clonotypes between healthy human individuals. Some clones are missing from TCRdb's copy, which holds only in-frame ones; the method was immunoSEQ multiplex PCR. The table has millions of clones, 85% to 95% seen once. Sample: naive CD4+ T cells from PBMCs. Subset here: CD45RA+ positively selected. The receptors here all came from a man between 18 and 35 years old in good health. Some clones in this sample may be carry-over from other donors' samples.

The genes are TRBV19 and TRBJ2-7; D not certain. Germline CDR1 LNHDA, CDR2 SQIVND (reference sequence). The V end was cut by 3 bases, the J end by 5 bases, with 17 bases between. The CDR3 contains 15 residues. CDR3 loop: CASSIESTIFHEQYF. For the CDR3, the DNA is TGTGCCAGTAGTATTGAGTCCACAATCTTCCACGAGCAGTACTTC.

As concerns this clone: This sample includes further DNA sequences coding for the same CDR3. The chain links TRBV19 to TRBJ1-5; a weak D match, TRBD1 (6 bases). Germline CDR1 LNHDA, CDR2 SQIVND (reference sequence). The V end lost 2 bases, the J end lost 4 bases, and 9 bases lay between the germline ends. This CDR3 region has 14 residues. The chain's CDR3 is CASSILGGNQPQHF. DNA for the CDR3: TGTGCCAGTAGTATATTAGGGGGGAATCAGCCCCAGCATTTT.

The V gene is TRBV5-6, the J gene TRBJ2-1, with D perhaps matching TRBD2 (5 bases). This CDR3 is 15 amino acids long. V was cut by 2 bases and J by 2 bases, with 11 bases left in between. CDR1 and CDR2 (germline): SGHDT, YYEEEE. The CDR3 region has the DNA TGTGCCAGCAGCTTCTTCCGAGCGGCCTACAATGAGCAGTTCTTC. This codes for CASSFFRAAYNEQFF.

The V gene is TRBV18, the J gene TRBJ2-7, with a possible D match to TRBD1 (6 bases). CDR1 is KGHSH and CDR2 is LQKENI in the germline V gene. This CDR3 spans 15 amino acids. Between the trimmed V and J ends, which lost 2 bases and 2 bases, there was a span of 13 bases. This CDR3 reads CASSPYRETTYEQYF. Here the CDR3 DNA reads TGTGCCAGCTCACCATACAGGGAAACCACCTACGAGCAGTACTTC.

V and J are TRBV4-2 and TRBJ2-1; TRBD1 agrees at 9 bases. Trimming at V came to 3 bases and at J to 4 bases, leaving 13 bases not matched to a gene. CDR1 is LGHNA and CDR2 is YNFKEQ in the germline V gene. There are 18 residues in the CDR3. The DNA of the CDR3 is TGTGCCAGCAGCCAGGGGCCGAGAACAGGGGGCTCTTACAATGAGCAGTTCTTC. Encoded protein: CASSQGPRTGGSYNEQFF.

This sequence joins TRBV10-3 and TRBJ2-3; 7 bases map to TRBD1. Germline assignment: CDR1 ENHRY and CDR2 SYGVKD. Losses at the gene ends were 3 bases for V and 3 bases for J; bases not matched to a gene: 9. The CDR3 contains 16 residues. CDR3 coding DNA: TGTGCCATCAGTGAAACCGACAGGGCGGGTACAGATACGCAGTATTTT. It yields the protein CAISETDRAGTDTQYF.

This sequence joins TRBV28 and TRBJ1-2; possible D gene TRBD1, 6 bases. Trimming removed 6 bases at V and 7 bases at J, with 18 bases between. Germline CDR1 MDHEN, CDR2 SYDVKM. CDR3 size: 14 residues. The CDR3 DNA follows: TGTGCCAGCAGCCCCAGGGGCGGTATAGTTGGCTACACCTTC. This encodes CASSPRGGIVGYTF.

The chain links TRBV28 to TRBJ2-7; TRBD1 matches 9 bases. V trimming: 6 bases; J trimming: 5 bases; junction bases outside the gene matches: 11. The CDR3 is made up of 15 amino acids. Germline CDR1 and CDR2: MDHEN and SYDVKM. This CDR3 is CASSQTGGGFDEQYF. The DNA for the CDR3 is TGTGCCAGCAGCCAGACAGGGGGTGGGTTTGACGAGCAGTACTTC.

V usage is TRBV29-1 and J usage is TRBJ1-1; TRBD1 might be the D (5 bases). From germline, CDR1 is SQVTM and CDR2 ANQGSEA. The V gene lost 2 bases and the J gene lost 2 bases, with 9 bases spanning the gap. The CDR3 is 13 residues long. The chain's CDR3 is CSVERGRNTEAFF. The DNA of the CDR3 is TGCAGCGTTGAAAGGGGCAGAAACACTGAAGCTTTCTTT.

The rearrangement links TRBV25-1 to TRBJ1-5; 7 bases fit TRBD1. J gave up 1 base and V 3 bases, and 6 bases lay outside the gene matches. Germline V CDR1 and CDR2: MGHDK, SYGVNS. The length of the CDR3 is 16 residues. The CDR3 sequence: CASSDSTGYSNQPQHF. The CDR3 nucleotides are TGTGCCAGCAGTGACTCGACAGGGTACAGCAATCAGCCCCAGCATTTT.

Of note for this clone: The same CDR3 can be traced to other DNA sequences in this sample. The chain uses TRBV5-1 and TRBJ1-4, with 7 bases matching TRBD1. The junction had 2 bases not matched to a gene; V was cut back by 0 bases and J by 3 bases. The CDR3 totals 15 residues. Germline lookup yields CDR1 SGHRS and CDR2 YFSETQ. CDR3 DNA sequence: TGCGCCAGCAGCTTGGGGACAGGAGCTAATGAAAAACTGTTTTTT. It translates to CASSLGTGANEKLFF.

The V gene is TRBV28, the J gene TRBJ1-2; D unresolved. Germline V CDR1 and CDR2: MDHEN, SYDVKM. Trimming removed 1 base from V and 5 bases from J, with 11 bases in between. The CDR3 contains 14 residues. CDR3 protein: CASSLSGALYGYTF. CDR3 in DNA: TGTGCCAGCAGTTTATCGGGAGCTCTGTATGGCTACACCTTC.

The chain's CDR3 is CSASTHTEAFF. CDR3 DNA: TGCAGTGCGTCGACACACACTGAAGCTTTCTTT. The chain uses TRBV20-1 and TRBJ1-1; D unclear. In germline, CDR1 is DFQATT, CDR2 SNEGSKA (reference sequence). V was pared by 6 bases and J by 3 bases, with 8 bases between. The CDR3 is made up of 11 amino acids.

The V call is TRBV7-9, the J call TRBJ1-1; tentative D call: TRBD1 (6 bases). The germline V and J ends were trimmed by 0 bases and 0 bases, with 8 bases remaining between them. The CDR3 loop spans 15 amino acids. CDR1 and CDR2 (germline): SEHNR, FQNEAQ (reference sequence). The CDR3 is CASSLAQGLNTEAFF. CDR3 coding DNA: TGTGCCAGCAGCTTAGCTCAGGGGTTGAACACTGAAGCTTTCTTT. Filled out from reference TRBV7-9 and TRBJ1-1, the complete variable domain reads DTGVSQNPRHKITKRGQNVTFRCDPISEHNRLYWYRQTLGQGPEFLTYFQNEAQLEKSRLLSDRFSAERPKGSFSTLEIQRTEQGDSAMYLCASSLAQGLNTEAFFGQGTRLTVV.

The chain joins TRBV5-4 to TRBJ1-2; a possible D gene is TRBD1 (5 bases). V lost 1 base, J lost 7 bases, and 11 bases lay in between. Germline V CDR1 and CDR2: SGHNT, YYREEE (reference sequence). CDR3 length: 13 amino acids. Here the CDR3 reads CASSLQGAGGYTF. CDR3 coding DNA: TGTGCCAGCAGCTTGCAAGGGGCGGGTGGCTACACCTTC.

The V call is TRBV27, the J call TRBJ1-2; D call uncertain. There are 14 residues in the CDR3. Looked up from germline, CDR1 is MNHEY and CDR2 is SMNVEV (reference sequence). V lost 0 bases and J 6 bases, leaving 11 bases between the germline ends. This chain's CDR3 is CASSLSRWADGYTF. As DNA, the CDR3 is TGTGCCAGCAGTTTATCGAGGTGGGCAGATGGCTACACCTTC.

The chain links TRBV2 to TRBJ2-1, with 14 bases that match TRBD2. The CDR3 is 19 residues long. CDR1 is SNHLY and CDR2 is FYNNEI in the germline V gene. With 7 bases clipped from V and 1 base from J, the junction kept 12 bases outside the gene matches. CDR3 region: CASTSSARTSGRSYNEQFF. The CDR3 coding sequence is TGTGCCAGCACCTCATCCGCCCGGACTAGCGGGAGGTCCTACAATGAGCAGTTCTTC.

This clone was observed once. Other nucleotide sequences from this sample produce the same CDR3. This chain joins TRBV7-9 and TRBJ2-1; 9 bases agree with TRBD2. The CDR3 has 15 amino acids. With 6 bases clipped from V and 0 bases from J, the junction kept 3 bases outside the gene matches. Germline loops: CDR1 SEHNR, CDR2 FQNEAQ (reference sequence). The DNA of the CDR3 is TGTGCCAGCAGTCGTAGCGGGAGCTCCTACAATGAGCAGTTCTTC. This translates into CASSRSGSSYNEQFF.

The CDR3 DNA follows: TGCGCCAGCAGCACCTCGGAGGGGTGGAATGGTCAATCCTACAATGAGCAGTTCTTC. Translation: CASSTSEGWNGQSYNEQFF. V gene TRBV4-3 combines with J gene TRBJ2-1, with TRBD2 as a possible D gene (6 bases). V was shortened by 5 bases and J by 1 base, with 24 bases between the two germline ends. The CDR3 covers 19 residues. Germline V gene sequence: CDR1 LGHNA, CDR2 YSLEER.

This chain uses TRBV6-6 with TRBJ1-5, with 8 bases identical to TRBD1. The CDR3 is 16 amino acids. Germline V CDR1 and CDR2: MNHNY, SVGAGI (reference sequence). Trimming removed 4 bases from V and 0 bases from J; junction bases left unmatched: 5. CDR3 DNA sequence: TGTGCCAGCAGTTCCGGGACAGGTTATAGCAATCAGCCCCAGCATTTT. It is translated as CASSSGTGYSNQPQHF.